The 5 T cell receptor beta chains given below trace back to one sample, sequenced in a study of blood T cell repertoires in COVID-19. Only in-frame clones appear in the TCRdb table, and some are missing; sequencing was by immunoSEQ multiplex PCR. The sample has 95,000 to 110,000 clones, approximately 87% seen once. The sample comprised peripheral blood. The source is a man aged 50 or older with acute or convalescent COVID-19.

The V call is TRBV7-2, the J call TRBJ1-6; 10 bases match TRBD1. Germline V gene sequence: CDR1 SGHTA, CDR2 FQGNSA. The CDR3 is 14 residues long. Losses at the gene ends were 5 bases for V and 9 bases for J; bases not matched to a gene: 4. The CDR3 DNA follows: TGTGCCAGCAGCGTGGGACAGGGGATTTCACCCCTCCACTTT. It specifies CASSVGQGISPLHF.

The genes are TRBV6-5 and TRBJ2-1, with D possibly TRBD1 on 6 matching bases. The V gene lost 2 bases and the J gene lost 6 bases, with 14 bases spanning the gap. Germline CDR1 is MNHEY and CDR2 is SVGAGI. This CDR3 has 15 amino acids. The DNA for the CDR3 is TGTGCCAGCAGTTACGGGGCTAGCAGGGGCAATGAGCAGTTCTTC. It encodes CASSYGASRGNEQFF.

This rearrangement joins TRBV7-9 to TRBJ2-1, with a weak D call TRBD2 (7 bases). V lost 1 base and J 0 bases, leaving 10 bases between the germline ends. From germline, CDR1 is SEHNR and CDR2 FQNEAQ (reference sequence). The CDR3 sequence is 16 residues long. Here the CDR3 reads CASSLDGGLSYNEQFF. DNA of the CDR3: TGTGCCAGCAGCTTAGACGGGGGGCTCTCCTACAATGAGCAGTTCTTC. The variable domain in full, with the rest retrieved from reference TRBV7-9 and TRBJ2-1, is DTGVSQNPRHKITKRGQNVTFRCDPISEHNRLYWYRQTLGQGPEFLTYFQNEAQLEKSRLLSDRFSAERPKGSFSTLEIQRTEQGDSAMYLCASSLDGGLSYNEQFFGPGTRLTVL.

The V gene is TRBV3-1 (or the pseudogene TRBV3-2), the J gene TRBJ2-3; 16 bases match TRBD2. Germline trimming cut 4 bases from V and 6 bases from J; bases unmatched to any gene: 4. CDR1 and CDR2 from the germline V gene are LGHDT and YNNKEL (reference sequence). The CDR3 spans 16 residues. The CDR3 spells CASSPGLAGGTDTQYF. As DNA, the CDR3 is TGTGCCAGCAGCCCGGGACTAGCGGGAGGGACCGATACGCAGTATTTT.

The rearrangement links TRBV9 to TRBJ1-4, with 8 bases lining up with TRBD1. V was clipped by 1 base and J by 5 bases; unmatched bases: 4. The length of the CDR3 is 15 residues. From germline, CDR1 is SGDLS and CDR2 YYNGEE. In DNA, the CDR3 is TGTGCCAGCAGCGTAAGGGGACAGGAAAATGAAAAACTGTTTTTT. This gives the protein CASSVRGQENEKLFF.